One and the same sample provided the 18 T cell receptor beta chains below, sequenced in a study of blood T cell repertoires in COVID-19. The data were produced by immunoSEQ multiplex PCR, yet TCRdb's version contains in-frame clones alone and is incomplete. The table records around 450,000 clones, about nine tenths of them present only once. The sequenced sample was PBMCs or T cells enriched from blood (not recorded which). The receptor set was obtained from a woman under 30 who had recovered from COVID-19.

The chain is built from TRBV23-1 and TRBJ1-1; D might be TRBD1 (5 bases). TRBV23-1 is an open reading frame whose function is uncertain. This CDR3 has 12 residues. V lost 11 bases and J lost 3, with 13 bases in between. Written as DNA, the CDR3 is TGCGCCCGCTCGGGGGGGGACACTGAAGCTTTCTTT. Its translation is CARSGGDTEAFF.

This clone was seen once. The gene calls are TRBV2 and TRBJ1-2, with 10 bases identical to TRBD1. Germline V gene lookup returns CDR1 SNHLY and CDR2 FYNNEI. CDR3 length equals 12 residues. Unmatched junction bases numbered 4, after V lost 8 bases and J lost 7 bases. CDR3 sequence: CASGTGVGGYTF. Here the CDR3 DNA reads TGTGCCAGCGGGACAGGGGTGGGTGGCTACACCTTC.

The genes are TRBV5-1 and TRBJ2-5; 8 bases align to TRBD2. V was pared by 5 bases and J by 7 bases, with 10 bases of the junction left unmatched. Germline assignment: CDR1 SGHRS and CDR2 YFSETQ. This CDR3 contains 14 residues. The CDR3: CASSPSGGDRTQYF. The CDR3 region has the DNA TGCGCCAGCAGTCCCTCGGGGGGGGATAGGACCCAGTACTTC.

The rearrangement links TRBV5-4 to TRBJ1-2; perhaps TRBD1 as D (5 bases). From germline, CDR1 is SGHNT and CDR2 YYREEE (reference sequence). CDR3 length: 15 amino acids. V was cut by 2 bases and J by 0 bases, with 11 bases left in between. For the CDR3, the DNA is TGTGCCAGCAGCTTTGGGGGGACCGCTAACTATGGCTACACCTTC. It codes for CASSFGGTANYGYTF. Full variable domain (missing parts from reference TRBV5-4 and TRBJ1-2): ETGVTQSPTHLIKTRGQQVTLRCSSQSGHNTVSWYQQALGQGPQFIFQYYREEENGRGNFPPRFSGLQFPNYSSELNVNALELDDSALYLCASSFGGTANYGYTFGSGTRLTVV.

The J gene is TRBJ1-1, the V gene TRBV2; maybe TRBD1 (5 bases). CDR1 and CDR2 (germline): SNHLY, FYNNEI. The CDR3 length is 14 residues. Between the trimmed V and J ends, which lost 7 bases and 1 base, there was a span of 13 bases. The DNA of the CDR3 is TGTGCCAGCACCCCACGGGGGTGGAACACTGAAGCTTTCTTT. Translation: CASTPRGWNTEAFF.

V usage is TRBV6-2 or TRBV6-3 and J usage is TRBJ1-1; D is undetermined. Trimming cost V 2 bases and J 1 base, with 11 bases left between them. CDR1 and CDR2 (germline): MNHEY, SVGEGT. The CDR3 runs 15 residues. CDR3 DNA: TGTGCCAGCAGTTACGCTGGACTATCGAACACTGAAGCTTTCTTT. This codes for CASSYAGLSNTEAFF.

The genes are TRBV27 and TRBJ1-2; 8 bases map to TRBD1. V gave up 2 bases and J gave up 4 bases; unmatched junction bases: 6. CDR1 and CDR2 from the germline V gene are MNHEY and SMNVEV (reference sequence). The CDR3 extends over 15 amino acids. This CDR3 is CASSLKPGQGYGYTF. CDR3 coding DNA: TGTGCCAGCAGTTTAAAACCCGGACAGGGCTATGGCTACACCTTC.

This clone has at least ten counts. The rearrangement uses TRBV25-1 and TRBJ2-3, with D uncertain. Germline V CDR1 and CDR2: MGHDK, SYGVNS. This CDR3 has 14 amino acids. Trimming shortened V by 3 bases and J by 6 bases, and 13 bases separated the two germline ends. In DNA form, the CDR3 reads TGTGCCAGCAGTGAGGTTGGCTCCCCGGATACGCAGTATTTT. This gives the protein CASSEVGSPDTQYF.

The gene calls are TRBV28 and TRBJ1-1, with TRBD1 matching 8 bases. From germline, CDR1 is MDHEN and CDR2 SYDVKM. V lost 3 bases to trimming and J lost 5 bases; unmatched junction nucleotides: 8. The CDR3 runs 15 residues. This CDR3 reads CASSLSRQGRTEAFF. For the CDR3, the DNA is TGTGCCAGCAGTTTGTCCCGACAGGGGAGGACTGAAGCTTTCTTT.

This clone has just a few counts. The chain couples TRBV5-1 to TRBJ2-5; D gene uncertain. Germline V gene data show CDR1 as SGHRS and CDR2 as YFSETQ. The V gene lost 4 bases and the J gene lost 0 bases, with 13 bases spanning the gap. The CDR3 covers 15 residues. CDR3 in amino acids: CASSPDNLYQETQYF. CDR3 DNA sequence: TGCGCCAGCAGCCCTGACAACCTGTACCAAGAGACCCAGTACTTC. Full variable domain (outside the CDR3, taken from reference TRBV5-1 and TRBJ2-5): KAGVTQTPRYLIKTRGQQVTLSCSPISGHRSVSWYQQTPGQGLQFLFEYFSETQRNKGNFPGRFSGRQFSNSRSEMNVSTLELGDSALYLCASSPDNLYQETQYFGPGTRLLVL.

The rearrangement links TRBV10-3 to TRBJ2-7, with a possible D match to TRBD1 (5 bases). This CDR3 comprises 13 residues. V dropped 11 bases and J dropped 3 bases, with 17 bases sitting between them. In germline, CDR1 is ENHRY, CDR2 SYGVKD. The chain's CDR3 is CALGQGTVYEQYF. CDR3 DNA sequence: TGTGCCCTCGGCCAGGGAACCGTCTACGAGCAGTACTTC.

The CDR3 sequence: CASSLDRAGGANEQFF. In nucleotides, the CDR3 is TGTGCCAGCAGCTTAGATCGGGCAGGGGGTGCGAATGAGCAGTTCTTC. V and J are TRBV11-2 and TRBJ2-1; 7 bases match TRBD1. The V and J ends lost 0 bases and 7 bases, in that order; junction bases with no gene match: 9. This CDR3 is built from 16 residues. Germline CDR1 is SGHAT and CDR2 is FQNNGV.

This clone was seen only a few times. The chain carries TRBV4-2 and TRBJ1-1; D not resolved. Germline V gene data show CDR1 as LGHNA and CDR2 as YNFKEQ. This CDR3 has 12 residues. V was trimmed by 5 bases and J by 2 bases, leaving 6 bases between them. As DNA, the CDR3 is TGTGCCAGCAGCTTTATCAACACTGAAGCTTTCTTT. It translates to CASSFINTEAFF.

The chain couples TRBV7-9 to TRBJ2-5, with D possibly being TRBD2 (6 bases). V lost 4 bases and J lost 5, with 14 bases in between. The CDR3 length is 14 residues. Germline values: CDR1 SEHNR, CDR2 FQNEAQ (reference sequence). The DNA of the CDR3 is TGTGCCAGCAGCTCGGACGGGGGTCGGGAGACCCAGTACTTC. It encodes CASSSDGGRETQYF. Filled out from reference TRBV7-9 and TRBJ2-5, the complete variable domain reads DTGVSQNPRHKITKRGQNVTFRCDPISEHNRLYWYRQTLGQGPEFLTYFQNEAQLEKSRLLSDRFSAERPKGSFSTLEIQRTEQGDSAMYLCASSSDGGRETQYFGPGTRLLVL.

As concerns this clone: This CDR3 is also generated by other DNA sequences in the sample. This rearrangement joins TRBV5-1 to TRBJ1-1; 8 positions agree with TRBD1. This CDR3 contains 14 residues. Germline V gene data show CDR1 as SGHRS and CDR2 as YFSETQ. J was trimmed by 0 bases and V by 4 bases; bases with no gene match: 2. CDR3 in DNA: TGCGCCAGCAGCGGGACAGGCCTGAACACTGAAGCTTTCTTT. This sequence encodes CASSGTGLNTEAFF.

J is TRBJ2-1 and V is TRBV29-1; 7 bases line up with TRBD2. Germline CDR1 is SQVTM and CDR2 is ANQGSEA. The length of the CDR3 is 16 residues. The junction had 8 bases not matched to a gene; V was cut back by 3 bases and J by 0 bases. CDR3 coding DNA: TGCAGCGTTGAGTCTGGGGAGGGCTTCTCCTACAATGAGCAGTTCTTC. It yields the protein CSVESGEGFSYNEQFF.

The chain uses TRBV10-3 and TRBJ2-7; 8 positions agree with TRBD1. CDR1 is ENHRY and CDR2 is SYGVKD in the germline V gene. The CDR3 extends over 14 amino acids. V shed 8 bases, J shed 5 bases, and the junction held 11 bases outside the gene matches. The CDR3 region is CAIGPGQGTHEQYF. The DNA for the CDR3 is TGTGCCATCGGTCCAGGACAGGGCACCCACGAGCAGTACTTC.

The V and J genes are TRBV7-2 and TRBJ2-7, with 8 bases aligning to TRBD2. This CDR3 contains 17 residues. The V segment lost 2 bases and the J segment 0 bases; nucleotides outside the gene matches: 9. Germline values: CDR1 SGHTA, CDR2 FQGNSA. CDR3 nucleotide sequence: TGTGCCAGCAGCTTAAAGAACGGGGGGGTAATCTCCTACGAGCAGTACTTC. Protein: CASSLKNGGVISYEQYF.